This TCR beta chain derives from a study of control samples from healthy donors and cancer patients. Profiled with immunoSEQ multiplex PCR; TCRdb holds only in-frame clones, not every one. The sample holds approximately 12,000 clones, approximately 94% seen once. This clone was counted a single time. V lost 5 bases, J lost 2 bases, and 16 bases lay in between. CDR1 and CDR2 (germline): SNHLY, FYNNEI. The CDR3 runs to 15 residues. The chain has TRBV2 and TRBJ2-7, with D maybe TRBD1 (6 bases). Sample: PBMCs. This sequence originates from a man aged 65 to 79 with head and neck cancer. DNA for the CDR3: TGTGCCAGCAGTTCCGGGACACCGAATCCCTACGAGCAGTACTTC. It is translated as CASSSGTPNPYEQYF.